The 5 T cell receptor beta chains presented below share a single source sample, sequenced in a study of blood T cell repertoires in COVID-19. Measured with immunoSEQ multiplex PCR; TCRdb has only the in-frame clones, and not every one. The sample has fewer than 350,000 clones; around 85% are singletons. Sequenced sample: peripheral blood. The receptor set was obtained from a woman in her thirties who had recovered from COVID-19.

The chain is built from TRBV6-6 and TRBJ1-1; D gene unclear. Germline V gene sequence: CDR1 MNHNY, CDR2 SVGAGI (reference sequence). The V end lost 3 bases, the J end lost 7 bases, and 12 bases lay between the germline ends. This CDR3 is 13 amino acids long. CDR3 nucleotides: TGTGCCAGCAGTTATAGTCCCCTAGATGAAGCTTTCTTT. Its translation: CASSYSPLDEAFF.

This clone was recorded only once. This sequence joins TRBV3-1 (or the pseudogene TRBV3-2) and TRBJ2-5, with TRBD2 matching 11 bases. Per the germline V gene, CDR1 is LGHDT and CDR2 is YNNKEL (reference sequence). The CDR3 sequence is 16 residues long. The V and J ends lost 1 base and 3 bases, in that order; junction bases with no gene match: 4. The CDR3 is CASSQALGLAEETQYF. In nucleotides, the CDR3 is TGTGCCAGCAGCCAAGCCCTGGGACTAGCGGAAGAGACCCAGTACTTC.

The chain is built from TRBV29-1 and TRBJ1-1; 7 nucleotides match TRBD1. This CDR3 comprises 12 residues. CDR1 is SQVTM and CDR2 is ANQGSEA in the germline V gene. Trimming removed 6 bases from V and 7 bases from J; junction bases left unmatched: 8. This CDR3 is CSVQQGLDEAFF. The CDR3 DNA reads TGCAGCGTACAACAGGGGCTCGATGAAGCTTTCTTT.

This sequence joins TRBV6-5 and TRBJ2-3; D is perhaps TRBD2 (6 bases). Per germline, CDR1 MNHEY and CDR2 SVGAGI. This CDR3 has 15 residues. V was pared by 6 bases and J by 0 bases, with 13 bases between. The CDR3 coding sequence is TGTGCCAGCAGCTCCGGAGGGTTTAGCACAGATACGCAGTATTTT. This gives the protein CASSSGGFSTDTQYF.

The rearrangement links TRBV5-4 to TRBJ1-1; D uncertain. CDR1 and CDR2 from the germline V gene are SGHNT and YYREEE (reference sequence). The CDR3 runs to 14 residues. Trimming cost V 3 bases and J 4 bases, with 13 bases left between them. CDR3 region: CASSWGGWSTEAFF. CDR3 bases: TGTGCCAGCAGCTGGGGAGGTTGGAGCACTGAAGCTTTCTTT.